This paragraph covers one T cell receptor (beta chain) sequence. These data are taken from a study of blood T cell repertoires in COVID-19. The germline gives CDR1 SGHTA, CDR2 FQGNSA. V shed 4 bases and J shed 5 bases, with 15 bases lying between them. The CDR3 has 15 amino acids. Clones were sequenced by immunoSEQ multiplex PCR, and TCRdb holds only the in-frame ones, with some missing. The sample contains 85,000 to 100,000 clones, 86% of which appear only once. This rearrangement joins TRBV7-2 to TRBJ1-3; tentative D call: TRBD1 (5 bases). This sequence originates from a man aged 50 to 60 with active or convalescent COVID-19. The sequencing sample was made of peripheral blood. The DNA for the CDR3 is TGTGCCAGCAGCTCAGACAGCGCAAATCGAAACACCATATATTTT. This encodes CASSSDSANRNTIYF. The complete variable domain, with remaining parts taken from reference TRBV7-2 and TRBJ1-3, reads GAGVSQSPSNKVTEKGKDVELRCDPISGHTALYWYRQSLGQGLEFLIYFQGNSAPDKSGLPSDRFSAERTGGSVSTLTIQRTQQEDSAVYLCASSSDSANRNTIYFGEGSWLTVV.